The 23 T cell receptor beta chains listed next were all sequenced from one sample in a study of molecular identifiers for immune sequencing clone quantification. MiXCR, applied by TCRdb to the PCR reads, yields one record per CDR3 protein. The profile shows around 480,000 distinct CDR3 sequences, about 20% of them singletons. The sequencing sample was made of naive CD8+ T cells from blood, with Jurkat cell RNA spiked in. Indicated subset: FACS-sorted CD8+CD4-CCR7+CD45RA+ naive T cells. The source of these receptors is a human donor in good health. Some libraries in this study had Jurkat cell RNA spiked in.

This clonotype occurred many times. The chain carries TRBV9 and TRBJ1-1; D not resolved. V was shortened by 4 bases and J by 5 bases, with 18 bases between the two germline ends. The CDR3 runs 15 residues. Germline V CDR1 and CDR2: SGDLS, YYNGEE. The CDR3 sequence is CASSTLGEGRTEAFF. The CDR3 DNA follows: TGTGCCAGCAGCACCCTTGGAGAGGGTCGGACTGAAGCTTTCTTT. The full variable domain, in which reference TRBV9 and TRBJ1-1 provide the parts outside the CDR3, is DSGVTQTPKHLITATGQRVTLRCSPRSGDLSVYWYQQSLDQGLQFLIQYYNGEERAKGNILERFSAQQFPDLHSELNLSSLELGDSALYFCASSTLGEGRTEAFFGQGTRLTVV.

About this clonotype itself: Given a much more abundant clone one base away, this may be a read error. This sequence joins TRBV6-5 and TRBJ2-3; D remains unclear. The ends were cut back, 2 bases at V and 2 bases at J, with 8 bases in the middle. The germline V gene encodes CDR1 MNHEY and CDR2 SVGAGI. This CDR3 is 14 amino acids long. CDR3 nucleotides: TGTGCCAGCAGTTACGAACTTAACACAGATACGCAGTATTTT. This translates into CASSYELNTDTQYF.

The chain couples TRBV19 to TRBJ2-7, with TRBD1 matching over 7 bases. V shed 4 bases and J 4 bases; nucleotides not matched to a gene: 10. This CDR3 contains 15 residues. Per germline, CDR1 LNHDA and CDR2 SQIVND (reference sequence). The CDR3 sequence is CASSTQPTGPYEQYF. The CDR3 DNA is TGTGCCAGTAGTACCCAACCGACAGGGCCGTACGAGCAGTACTTC.

This clonotype was counted at least ten times. This chain connects TRBV13 to TRBJ2-7, with TRBD1 as a possible D gene (6 bases). The V and J ends lost 7 bases and 1 base respectively, with 11 bases between them. The CDR3 is 13 amino acids. Per germline, CDR1 PRHDT and CDR2 FYEKMQ (reference sequence). CDR3 loop: CASNQGLSYEQYF. In DNA form, the CDR3 reads TGTGCCAGCAACCAGGGGCTTTCCTACGAGCAGTACTTC.

The rearrangement uses TRBV28 and TRBJ1-1; D uncertain. V gave up 6 bases and J gave up 11 bases, with 16 bases separating them. Germline V gene lookup returns CDR1 MDHEN and CDR2 SYDVKM. This CDR3 region has 12 residues. DNA for the CDR3: TGTGCCAGCAGCCCTATCAGGCCGGATGCTTTCTTT. This sequence encodes CASSPIRPDAFF.

This clonotype was found a few times. The junction departs from the called germline gene at one end, perhaps through a read error. The chain is built from TRBV7-7 and TRBJ2-3; D is undetermined. CDR1 and CDR2 from the germline V gene are SSHAT and FNYEAQ (reference sequence). The CDR3 contains 17 residues. The CDR3: CASSLSPGSIFTDTQYF. The CDR3 region has the DNA TGTGCTAGCAGCTTATCGCCCGGGTCGATTTTCACAGATACGCAGTATTTT.

This clonotype was found a few times. V and J are TRBV5-5 and TRBJ2-7; D may be TRBD2 (5 bases). V lost 4 bases and J lost 3, with 17 bases in between. The germline V gene encodes CDR1 SGHKS and CDR2 YYEKEE (reference sequence). This CDR3 contains 15 residues. The CDR3 coding sequence is TGTGCCAGCAGCAAGCCCCCGTCGGGGAGCTACGAGCAGTACTTC. As protein: CASSKPPSGSYEQYF.

This clonotype was detected many times. The chain joins TRBV6-2 or TRBV6-3 to TRBJ2-7; 7 bases are a match to TRBD2. The germline CDR1 and CDR2 sequences are MNHEY and SVGEGT. Trimming took 7 bases from V and 3 from J; bases not matched to a gene: 0. The CDR3 covers 11 residues. CDR3 in amino acids: CASTGGYEQYF. In DNA form, the CDR3 reads TGTGCCAGCACGGGGGGCTACGAGCAGTACTTC.

Ten or more counts support this clonotype. The gene calls are TRBV15 and TRBJ2-1; D is perhaps TRBD2 (5 bases). CDR3 length: 13 amino acids. V shed 9 bases and J shed 8 bases, with 17 bases lying between them. Germline CDR1 LNHNV, CDR2 YYDKDF (reference sequence). The CDR3: CATKGLAVDEQFF. In DNA, the CDR3 is TGTGCCACTAAAGGACTGGCCGTGGATGAGCAGTTCTTC.

The sample holds a few counts of this clonotype. The chain joins TRBV7-6 to TRBJ2-2; 11 nucleotides agree with TRBD2. Germline CDR1 reads SGHVS; CDR2 reads FNYEAQ. The CDR3 runs 16 residues. The V gene end was trimmed by 5 bases and the J gene end by 7 bases; junction bases not matched to a gene: 9. The CDR3 loop is CASSLLAGARDGELFF. The CDR3 DNA sequence: TGTGCCAGCAGCCTACTAGCGGGGGCCCGAGACGGGGAGCTGTTTTTT.

Only a few counts were recorded for this clonotype. The chain recombines TRBV7-9 with TRBJ2-5; a possible D gene is TRBD1 (6 bases). This CDR3 comprises 16 residues. The V end was cut by 1 base, the J end by 1 base, with 13 bases between. Germline V CDR1 and CDR2: SEHNR, FQNEAQ (reference sequence). The CDR3 here is CASSLVASTGQETQYF. The CDR3 DNA reads TGTGCCAGCAGCTTAGTGGCATCGACAGGCCAAGAGACCCAGTACTTC.

In the case of this clonotype: This may arise from a read error, as a much more abundant clone is one base away. This chain connects TRBV12-3 or TRBV12-4 to TRBJ2-3; D call uncertain. The CDR3 totals 13 residues. CDR3 bases: TGTGCCAGCGGTTTAGACAACACAGATACGCAGTATTTT. It specifies CASGLDNTDTQYF.

The chain uses TRBV27 and TRBJ2-7, with 7 bases aligning to TRBD1. The J segment lost 2 bases and the V segment lost 5 bases, leaving 12 bases of the junction unmatched. CDR1 is MNHEY and CDR2 is SMNVEV in the germline V gene (reference sequence). This CDR3 region has 16 residues. The CDR3 DNA sequence: TGTGCCAGCAGTCTTTCAGGGGGTGGGGTGACCTACGAGCAGTACTTC. This codes for CASSLSGGGVTYEQYF.

The rearrangement joins TRBV7-9 to TRBJ2-2; D not resolved. Germline V lookup: CDR1 SEHNR, CDR2 FQNEAQ (reference sequence). Trimming took 5 bases from V and 6 from J, leaving 13 bases between them. The CDR3 covers 14 residues. CDR3 DNA sequence: TGTGCCAGCAGCCAAATACCGGGCCCCGGGGAGCTGTTTTTT. Its translation: CASSQIPGPGELFF.

This clonotype was found a few times. The genes are TRBV12-3 or TRBV12-4 and TRBJ1-2; no clear D. V was pared by 3 bases and J by 6 bases, with 14 bases between. The CDR3 consists of 14 residues. The CDR3 is CASSLVKAVNGYTF. CDR3 sequence (DNA): TGTGCCAGCAGTTTGGTTAAAGCGGTGAATGGCTACACCTTC.

V usage is TRBV4-3 and J usage is TRBJ1-1; weak D call: TRBD1 (5 bases). V lost 0 bases and J 0 bases, leaving 14 bases between the germline ends. Germline-derived CDR1 and CDR2 are LGHNA and YSLEER. The CDR3 totals 17 residues. The CDR3 DNA reads TGCGCCAGCAGCCAAGACTCCGGGGCGGGGCTGAACACTGAAGCTTTCTTT. It codes for CASSQDSGAGLNTEAFF.

This clonotype was counted at least ten times. The chain combines TRBV5-5 with TRBJ1-1, with TRBD1 as a possible D gene (5 bases). The CDR3 is 14 amino acids. Germline V gives CDR1 SGHKS, CDR2 YYEKEE (reference sequence). The germline V and J ends were trimmed by 6 bases and 1 base, with 13 bases remaining between them. CDR3 bases: TGTGCCAGCACCTTTATGACAGCGAACACTGAAGCTTTCTTT. Translating gives CASTFMTANTEAFF.

The rearrangement joins TRBV7-9 to TRBJ2-3; D remains ambiguous. This CDR3 has 15 residues. Trimming left V 0 bases short and J 2 bases short, with 9 bases between. Germline V CDR1 and CDR2: SEHNR, FQNEAQ (reference sequence). CDR3 protein: CASSLASQHTDTQYF. Here the CDR3 DNA reads TGTGCCAGCAGCTTAGCTTCCCAGCACACAGATACGCAGTATTTT.

This clonotype has a count of ten or more. V usage is TRBV12-3 or TRBV12-4 and J usage is TRBJ1-4; D not resolved. The CDR3 is made up of 15 amino acids. The V end was cut by 8 bases, the J end by 0 bases, with 13 bases between. CDR3 coding DNA: TGTGCCAGCTCACACCTCACACCAACTAATGAAAAACTGTTTTTT. Its protein is CASSHLTPTNEKLFF.

The chain couples TRBV4-1 to TRBJ2-5; TRBD2 might be the D (6 bases). V was cut by 8 bases and J by 2 bases, with 15 bases left in between. The V gene's germline CDR1 is MGHRA and CDR2 YSYEKL. The length of the CDR3 is 14 residues. The CDR3 sequence is CASRGTGEQETQYF. CDR3 DNA: TGCGCCAGCCGGGGGACCGGGGAACAAGAGACCCAGTACTTC.

Ten or more counts support this clonotype. This chain joins TRBV24-1 and TRBJ2-2; no firm D call. Germline V lookup: CDR1 KGHDR, CDR2 SFDVKD. The CDR3 covers 10 residues. V shed 9 bases and J shed 7 bases, with 5 bases lying between them. DNA of the CDR3: TGTGCCACCGGATACGGGGAGCTGTTTTTT. Residues: CATGYGELFF.

For this clonotype: A much larger clonotype is one base distant, so this may be a read error. The chain joins TRBV6-5 to TRBJ1-1; possibly TRBD1 for D (5 bases). The V gene lost 6 bases and the J gene lost 7 bases, with 15 bases spanning the gap. The CDR3 totals 13 residues. The germline V gene has CDR1 MNHEY and CDR2 SVGAGI. CDR3 in amino acids: CASSPGADLEAFF. As DNA, the CDR3 is TGTGCCAGCAGCCCCGGGGCCGATCTTGAAGCTTTCTTT.

This clonotype was observed a handful of times. The genes are TRBV19 and TRBJ1-1; D is undetermined. Germline CDR1 and CDR2: LNHDA and SQIVND (reference sequence). Trimming took off 7 bases at V and 5 bases at J, with 17 bases between the two ends. The CDR3 extends over 14 amino acids. The DNA of the CDR3 is TGTGCCAGTACTCTTGGCGGCCTGAGGACTGAAGCTTTCTTT. This codes for CASTLGGLRTEAFF.